This TCR beta chain comes out of a study of CD8 T cells in ankylosing spondylitis. Study-wide points: Existing reports had already noted some motif variants in reactive arthritis synovial fluid and blood. Clones linked with disease were CD8+ and fairly uncommon in the peripheral blood. In ankylosing spondylitis patients, matched synovial fluid reportedly showed significant enrichment of disease-linked clones. Eight highly homologous variants formed a TCR beta motif that appeared characteristic of ankylosing spondylitis blood.

Comments on this clonotype: The antigen remains unidentified.

Quantitative 5'-RACE with molecular barcodes was used to make the TCR beta libraries. A single record per CDR3 protein comes from TCRdb applying MiXCR to the 5' RACE reads. The data contain about 450,000 distinct CDR3 sequences, more than 25% of them singletons. Per the germline V gene, CDR1 is DFQATT and CDR2 is SNEGSKA (reference sequence). The CDR3 sequence is 17 residues long. Trimming removed 6 bases from V and 2 bases from J; junction bases left unmatched: 11. The chain uses TRBV20-1 and TRBJ2-1, with TRBD2 identical over 12 bases. Material for sequencing was blood, either unsorted or a sorted T cell fraction (not recorded which). The sequence derives from a male donor with ankylosing spondylitis. CDR3 in amino acids: CSALSRLAGAPYNEQFF. The CDR3 coding sequence is TGCAGTGCCCTGAGCCGACTAGCGGGAGCCCCCTACAATGAGCAGTTCTTC.